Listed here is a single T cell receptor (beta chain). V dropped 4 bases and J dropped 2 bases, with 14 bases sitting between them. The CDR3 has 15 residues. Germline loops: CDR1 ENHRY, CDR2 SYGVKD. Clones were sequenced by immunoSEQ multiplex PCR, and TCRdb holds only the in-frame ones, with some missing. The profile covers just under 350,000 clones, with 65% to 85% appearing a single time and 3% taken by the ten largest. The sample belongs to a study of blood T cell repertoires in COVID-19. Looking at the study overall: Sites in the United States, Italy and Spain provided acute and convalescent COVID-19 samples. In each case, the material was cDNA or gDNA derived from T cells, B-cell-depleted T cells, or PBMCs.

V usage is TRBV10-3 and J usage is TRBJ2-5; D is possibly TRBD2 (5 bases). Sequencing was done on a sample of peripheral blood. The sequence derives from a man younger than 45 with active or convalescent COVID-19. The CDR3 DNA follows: TGTGCCATCAGTGCCTACTTAGCGACGCAAGAGACCCAGTACTTC. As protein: CAISAYLATQETQYF.